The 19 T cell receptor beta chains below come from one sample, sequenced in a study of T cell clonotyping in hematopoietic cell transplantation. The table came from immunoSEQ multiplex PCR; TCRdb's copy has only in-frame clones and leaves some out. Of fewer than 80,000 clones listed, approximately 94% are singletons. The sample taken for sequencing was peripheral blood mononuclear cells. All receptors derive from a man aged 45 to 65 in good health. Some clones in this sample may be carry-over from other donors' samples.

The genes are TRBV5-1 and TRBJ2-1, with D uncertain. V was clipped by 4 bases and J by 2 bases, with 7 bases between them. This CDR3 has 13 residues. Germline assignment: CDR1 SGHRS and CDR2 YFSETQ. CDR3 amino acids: CASSKGPYNEQFF. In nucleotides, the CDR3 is TGCGCCAGCAGCAAGGGCCCCTACAATGAGCAGTTCTTC. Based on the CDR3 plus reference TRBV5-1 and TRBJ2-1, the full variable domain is KAGVTQTPRYLIKTRGQQVTLSCSPISGHRSVSWYQQTPGQGLQFLFEYFSETQRNKGNFPGRFSGRQFSNSRSEMNVSTLELGDSALYLCASSKGPYNEQFFGPGTRLTVL.

In DNA, the CDR3 is TGTGCCAGCAGTTCAGTTGGGGTAGCGGGAGGGCCATACAATGAGCAGTTCTTC. Encoded protein: CASSSVGVAGGPYNEQFF. The rearrangement joins TRBV28 to TRBJ2-1; 11 nucleotides align to TRBD2. V lost 4 bases, J lost 4 bases, and 12 bases stayed unmatched. The length of the CDR3 is 18 residues. The germline gives CDR1 MDHEN, CDR2 SYDVKM.

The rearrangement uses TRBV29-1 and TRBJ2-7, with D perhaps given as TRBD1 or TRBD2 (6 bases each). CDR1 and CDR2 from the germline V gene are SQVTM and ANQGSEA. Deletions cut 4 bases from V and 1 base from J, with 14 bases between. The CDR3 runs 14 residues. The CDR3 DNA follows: TGCAGCGTTGGGGTCGGGGGCAGTTCCTACGAGCAGTACTTC. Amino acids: CSVGVGGSSYEQYF.

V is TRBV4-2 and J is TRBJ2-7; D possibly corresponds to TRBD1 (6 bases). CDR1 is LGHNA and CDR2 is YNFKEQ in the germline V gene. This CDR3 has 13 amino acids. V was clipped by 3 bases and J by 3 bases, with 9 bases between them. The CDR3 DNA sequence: TGTGCCAGCAGCCAGCAACAGGGCTACGAGCAGTACTTC. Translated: CASSQQQGYEQYF.

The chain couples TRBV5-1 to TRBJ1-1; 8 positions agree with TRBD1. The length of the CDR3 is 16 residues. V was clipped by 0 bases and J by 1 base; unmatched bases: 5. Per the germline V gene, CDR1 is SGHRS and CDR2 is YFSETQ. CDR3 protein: CASSLGGQAPNTEAFF. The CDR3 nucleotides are TGCGCCAGCAGCTTGGGGGGACAGGCACCGAACACTGAAGCTTTCTTT.

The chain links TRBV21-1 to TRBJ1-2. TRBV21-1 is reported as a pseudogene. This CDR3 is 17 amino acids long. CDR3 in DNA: TGTGCCAGCAGCAAAGGAGTACCAGGGGAGGGAGGCTATGGCTACACCTTC. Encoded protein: CASSKGVPGEGGYGYTF.

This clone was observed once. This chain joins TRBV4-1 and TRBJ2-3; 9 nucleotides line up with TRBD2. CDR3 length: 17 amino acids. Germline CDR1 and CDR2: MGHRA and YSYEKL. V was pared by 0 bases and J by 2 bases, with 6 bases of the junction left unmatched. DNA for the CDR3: TGCGCCAGCAGCCAAGATAGGGCGGGAGGGTACACAGATACGCAGTATTTT. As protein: CASSQDRAGGYTDTQYF.

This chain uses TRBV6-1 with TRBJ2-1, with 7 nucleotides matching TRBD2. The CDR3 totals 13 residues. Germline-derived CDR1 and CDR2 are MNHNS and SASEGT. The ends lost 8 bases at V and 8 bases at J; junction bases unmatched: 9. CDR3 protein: CASARGTEYEQFF. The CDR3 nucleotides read TGTGCCAGCGCGCGGGGGACGGAATATGAGCAGTTCTTC.

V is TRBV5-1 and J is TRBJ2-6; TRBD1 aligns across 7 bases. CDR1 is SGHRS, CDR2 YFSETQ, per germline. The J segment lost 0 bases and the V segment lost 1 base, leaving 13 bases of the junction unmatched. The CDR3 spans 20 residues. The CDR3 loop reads CASSLSVGDSYNSGANVLTF. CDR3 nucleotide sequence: TGCGCCAGCAGCTTGAGCGTCGGGGACAGCTATAACTCTGGGGCCAACGTCCTGACTTTC. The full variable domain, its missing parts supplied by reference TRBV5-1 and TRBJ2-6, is KAGVTQTPRYLIKTRGQQVTLSCSPISGHRSVSWYQQTPGQGLQFLFEYFSETQRNKGNFPGRFSGRQFSNSRSEMNVSTLELGDSALYLCASSLSVGDSYNSGANVLTFGAGSRLTVL.

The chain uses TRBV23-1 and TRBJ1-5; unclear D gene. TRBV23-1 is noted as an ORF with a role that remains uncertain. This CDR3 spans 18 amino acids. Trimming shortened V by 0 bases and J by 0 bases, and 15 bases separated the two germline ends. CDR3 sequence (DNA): TGCGCCAGCAGTCAATCAAAAATTTGGGAGGTTAGCAATCAGCCCCAGCATTTT. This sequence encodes CASSQSKIWEVSNQPQHF.

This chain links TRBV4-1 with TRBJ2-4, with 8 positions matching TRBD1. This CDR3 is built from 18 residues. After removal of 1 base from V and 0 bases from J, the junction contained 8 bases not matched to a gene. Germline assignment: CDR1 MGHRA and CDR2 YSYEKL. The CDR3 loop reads CASSQARGQALAKNIQYF. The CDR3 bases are TGCGCCAGCAGCCAAGCTAGGGGACAGGCCTTAGCCAAAAACATTCAGTACTTC.

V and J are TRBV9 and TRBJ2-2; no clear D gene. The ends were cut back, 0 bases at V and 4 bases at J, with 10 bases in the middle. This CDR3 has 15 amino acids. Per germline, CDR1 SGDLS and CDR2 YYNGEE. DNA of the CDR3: TGTGCCAGCAGCGTAGAAGGGCAGCCCACCGGGGAGCTGTTTTTT. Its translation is CASSVEGQPTGELFF.

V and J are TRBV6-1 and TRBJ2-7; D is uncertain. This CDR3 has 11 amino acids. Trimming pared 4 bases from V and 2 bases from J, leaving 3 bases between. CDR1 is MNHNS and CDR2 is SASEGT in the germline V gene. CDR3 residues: CASSVTYEQYF. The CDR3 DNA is TGTGCCAGCAGTGTTACCTACGAGCAGTACTTC.

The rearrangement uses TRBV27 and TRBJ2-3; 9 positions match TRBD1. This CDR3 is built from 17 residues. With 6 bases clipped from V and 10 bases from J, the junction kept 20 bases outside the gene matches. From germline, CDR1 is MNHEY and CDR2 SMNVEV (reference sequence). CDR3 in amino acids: CASSPLGTGLRGPSQYF. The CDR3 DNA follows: TGTGCCAGCAGCCCTCTCGGGACAGGGCTACGGGGCCCGTCGCAGTATTTT.

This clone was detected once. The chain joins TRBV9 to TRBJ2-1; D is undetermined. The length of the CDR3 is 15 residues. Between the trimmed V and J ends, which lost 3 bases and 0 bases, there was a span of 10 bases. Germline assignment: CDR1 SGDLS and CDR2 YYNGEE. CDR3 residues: CASSADWSSYNEQFF. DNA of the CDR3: TGTGCCAGCAGCGCCGACTGGAGCTCCTACAATGAGCAGTTCTTC.

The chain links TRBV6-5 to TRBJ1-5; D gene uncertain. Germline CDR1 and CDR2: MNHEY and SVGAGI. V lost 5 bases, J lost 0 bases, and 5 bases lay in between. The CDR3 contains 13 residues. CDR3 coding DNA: TGTGCCAGCAGTATGTATAGCAATCAGCCCCAGCATTTT. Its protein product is CASSMYSNQPQHF.

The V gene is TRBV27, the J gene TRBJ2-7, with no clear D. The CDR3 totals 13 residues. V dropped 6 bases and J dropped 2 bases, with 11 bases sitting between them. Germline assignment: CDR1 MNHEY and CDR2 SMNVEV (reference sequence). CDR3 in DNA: TGTGCCAGCAGCTCAACGACGACCTACGAGCAGTACTTC. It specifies CASSSTTTYEQYF.

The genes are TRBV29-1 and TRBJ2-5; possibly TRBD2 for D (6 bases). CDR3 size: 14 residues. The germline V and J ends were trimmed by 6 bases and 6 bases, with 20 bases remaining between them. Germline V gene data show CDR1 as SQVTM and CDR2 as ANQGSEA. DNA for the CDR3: TGCAGCGTCTCTCCGGGACTGGCTGGACAGACCCAGTACTTC. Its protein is CSVSPGLAGQTQYF.

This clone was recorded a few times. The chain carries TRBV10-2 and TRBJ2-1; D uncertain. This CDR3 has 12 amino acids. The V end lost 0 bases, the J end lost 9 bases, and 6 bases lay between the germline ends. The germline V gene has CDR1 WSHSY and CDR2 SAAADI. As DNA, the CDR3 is TGCGCCAGCAGTGAGTCTTGGGGTGAGCAGTTCTTC. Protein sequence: CASSESWGEQFF.